The 20 T cell receptor beta chains in this list originate from one sample, sequenced in a study of T cells in Graves' hyperthyroidism and ophthalmopathy. RNA transcripts yielded amplified TCR beta CDR3 regions. First-round RT-PCR targeting the TCR CDR3 was performed with the HTBI primer set. One entry per CDR3 protein results from TCRdb running MiXCR on the multiplex PCR reads. The data show roughly 720,000 distinct CDR3 sequences, approximately 15% seen once. What was sequenced was blood. The receptors come from a middle-aged man with Graves' hyperthyroidism.

This clonotype has ten or more counts. This sequence joins TRBV10-3 and TRBJ2-7; D is unresolved. V was shortened by 11 bases and J by 4 bases, with 6 bases between the two germline ends. The CDR3 is made up of 9 amino acids. Per germline, CDR1 ENHRY and CDR2 SYGVKD. DNA of the CDR3: TGTGCCGCCGGATACGAGCAGTACTTC. Protein sequence: CAAGYEQYF.

This clonotype was observed a few times. This chain uses TRBV4-1 with TRBJ2-1; 7 positions agree with TRBD2. The germline V gene has CDR1 MGHRA and CDR2 YSYEKL. The CDR3 spans 15 residues. The J segment lost 8 bases and the V segment lost 1 base, leaving 8 bases of the junction unmatched. CDR3 coding DNA: TGCGCCAGCAGCCAAGTGGGCGGGAGTGGGGATGAGCAGTTCTTC. It yields the protein CASSQVGGSGDEQFF.

Ten or more counts support this clonotype. The rearrangement uses TRBV11-2 and TRBJ2-2, with D uncertain. Germline V lookup: CDR1 SGHAT, CDR2 FQNNGV. This CDR3 is built from 17 residues. Trimming cost V 3 bases and J 0 bases, with 14 bases left between them. In DNA, the CDR3 is TGTGCCAGCAGCTTCTTGGCAGCCTCGACGAACACCGGGGAGCTGTTTTTT. As protein: CASSFLAASTNTGELFF.

The rearrangement links TRBV5-1 to TRBJ2-1, with 10 bases lining up with TRBD2. This CDR3 contains 17 residues. V shed 4 bases, J shed 4 bases, and the junction held 11 bases outside the gene matches. From germline, CDR1 is SGHRS and CDR2 YFSETQ. The CDR3 sequence: CASSPGTSALFYNEQFF. As DNA, the CDR3 is TGCGCCAGCAGCCCGGGGACTAGCGCATTATTTTACAATGAGCAGTTCTTC.

This clonotype showed up many times. The chain combines TRBV3-1 with TRBJ2-7; a possible D gene is TRBD1 (6 bases). The CDR3 consists of 14 residues. V was pared by 9 bases and J by 3 bases, with 18 bases between. The germline V gene has CDR1 LGHDT and CDR2 YNNKEL (reference sequence). CDR3 sequence: CASGAGVENYEQYF. The CDR3 region has the DNA TGTGCCAGTGGGGCAGGGGTAGAAAACTACGAGCAGTACTTC.

Ten or more counts support this clonotype. V usage is TRBV20-1 and J usage is TRBJ2-5; tentatively, D is TRBD2 (5 bases). This CDR3 is 15 amino acids long. Germline V CDR1 and CDR2: DFQATT, SNEGSKA (reference sequence). V was shortened by 6 bases and J by 3 bases, with 20 bases between the two germline ends. The CDR3 DNA follows: TGCAGTGCCCATATCCCTAGGCCGGGGAAAGAGACCCAGTACTTC. It codes for CSAHIPRPGKETQYF.

This clonotype was observed many times. J is TRBJ1-4 and V is TRBV6-1, with 7 bases matching TRBD1. The CDR3 runs 16 residues. The germline V gene encodes CDR1 MNHNS and CDR2 SASEGT. V was clipped by 0 bases and J by 0 bases; unmatched bases: 1. CDR3 sequence: CASSEAGQPTNEKLFF. For the CDR3, the DNA is TGTGCCAGCAGTGAAGCGGGACAGCCAACTAATGAAAAACTGTTTTTT.

This clonotype has only a few counts. This chain connects TRBV20-1 to TRBJ2-5, with 9 bases that match TRBD1. The V and J ends lost 2 bases and 5 bases, in that order; junction bases with no gene match: 9. The CDR3 totals 15 residues. The germline V gene has CDR1 DFQATT and CDR2 SNEGSKA (reference sequence). The CDR3 coding sequence is TGCAGTGCTAGAATGGGACAGGGTGGGTCGGAGACCCAGTACTTC. Amino acids: CSARMGQGGSETQYF.

This clonotype was counted at least ten times. V usage is TRBV9 and J usage is TRBJ1-2; 7 nucleotides align to TRBD1. CDR1 and CDR2 (germline): SGDLS, YYNGEE. V gave up 4 bases and J gave up 6 bases; unmatched junction bases: 6. This CDR3 spans 13 amino acids. CDR3: CASSPRQGDGYTF. The CDR3, as DNA: TGTGCCAGCAGCCCCCGACAGGGTGATGGCTACACCTTC.

The chain combines TRBV5-1 with TRBJ1-6; a weak D match, TRBD1 (5 bases). The CDR3 loop spans 14 amino acids. Germline V gene lookup returns CDR1 SGHRS and CDR2 YFSETQ. Trimming removed 4 bases at V and 9 bases at J, with 14 bases between. The CDR3 sequence is CASSLGTSGSPLHF. The CDR3, as DNA: TGCGCCAGCAGCCTGGGGACCTCCGGTTCACCCCTCCACTTT.

This clonotype was found many times. The genes are TRBV19 and TRBJ1-1, with TRBD1 as a possible D gene (6 bases). The V end was cut by 5 bases, the J end by 4 bases, with 17 bases between. CDR1 is LNHDA, CDR2 SQIVND, per germline (reference sequence). The CDR3 runs 15 residues. CDR3: CASSPLGQGGTEAFF. In DNA form, the CDR3 reads TGTGCCAGTAGTCCCCTGGGACAAGGAGGCACTGAAGCTTTCTTT.

This clonotype was counted at least ten times. This sequence joins TRBV7-8 and TRBJ2-1; 10 bases agree with TRBD2. Germline-derived CDR1 and CDR2 are SGHVS and FQNEAQ. The CDR3 is 15 amino acids. V lost 9 bases and J lost 8; bases outside the gene matches: 13. The CDR3, as DNA: TGTGCCAGTGCCGTTCTAGCGGGAGCCCCCGATGAGCAGTTCTTC. Amino acids: CASAVLAGAPDEQFF.

The table lists this clonotype with many counts. The rearrangement joins TRBV28 to TRBJ2-1; 9 bases fit TRBD2. Germline CDR1 is MDHEN and CDR2 is SYDVKM. Germline trimming cut 6 bases from V and 8 bases from J; bases unmatched to any gene: 8. There are 14 residues in the CDR3. The CDR3: CASRFSGSRDEQFF. The DNA of the CDR3 is TGTGCCAGCAGATTTAGCGGGAGTCGGGATGAGCAGTTCTTC.

Ten or more counts support this clonotype. The chain carries TRBV6-2 or TRBV6-3 and TRBJ2-1; 7 bases match TRBD2. The CDR3 sequence is 16 residues long. The germline CDR1 and CDR2 sequences are MNHEY and SVGEGT. After removal of 6 bases from V and 7 bases from J, the junction contained 15 bases not matched to a gene. Written as DNA, the CDR3 is TGTGCCAGCAGCCGGGCGACGTCGGGAGGATGGAATGAGCAGTTCTTC. Protein product: CASSRATSGGWNEQFF.

The rearrangement joins TRBV28 to TRBJ2-5, with D unresolved. The V and J ends lost 8 bases and 2 bases respectively, with 15 bases between them. Germline assignment: CDR1 MDHEN and CDR2 SYDVKM. The CDR3 has 14 amino acids. CDR3 coding DNA: TGTGCCAGCGGTAATTGGGGTTGGCAAGAGACCCAGTACTTC. Protein: CASGNWGWQETQYF.

This chain joins TRBV5-1 and TRBJ2-6; D not resolved. Trimming cost V 7 bases and J 4 bases, with 24 bases left between them. The V gene's germline CDR1 is SGHRS and CDR2 YFSETQ. The CDR3 runs to 18 residues. CDR3 in DNA: TGCGCCAGCCGCCAACCCCTACGGACGGGTCGGGGGGCCAACGTCCTGACTTTC. Translation gives CASRQPLRTGRGANVLTF.

This clonotype was seen many times. The chain employs TRBV28 and TRBJ2-1; 10 positions agree with TRBD2. Germline assignment: CDR1 MDHEN and CDR2 SYDVKM. The V segment lost 0 bases and the J segment 5 bases; nucleotides outside the gene matches: 16. The CDR3 has 20 residues. DNA for the CDR3: TGTGCCAGCAGTTTATGGGTGGTATTGGTAGCGGGAGGCAAGGACAATGAGCAGTTCTTC. It yields the protein CASSLWVVLVAGGKDNEQFF.

This clonotype showed up many times. The CDR3, as DNA: TGTGCCAGCAGCCGAGACAGGGTGAGCACCTACGAGCAGTACTTC. The encoded protein is CASSRDRVSTYEQYF. This chain uses TRBV12-3 or TRBV12-4 with TRBJ2-7, with 7 bases matching TRBD1. This CDR3 region has 15 residues. V lost 6 bases and J lost 2; bases outside the gene matches: 10.

V usage is TRBV9 and J usage is TRBJ2-7; D is unresolved. The V gene's germline CDR1 is SGDLS and CDR2 YYNGEE. The CDR3 consists of 15 residues. Trimming shortened V by 1 base and J by 0 bases, and 11 bases separated the two germline ends. CDR3 DNA sequence: TGTGCCAGCAGCGTAAAGGTCGCAAGCTCCTACGAGCAGTACTTC. This encodes CASSVKVASSYEQYF.

This clonotype was picked up many times. The gene calls are TRBV2 and TRBJ1-5; 9 bases agree with TRBD1. V shed 8 bases, J shed 1 base, and the junction held 6 bases outside the gene matches. CDR1 and CDR2 (germline): SNHLY, FYNNEI. The length of the CDR3 is 15 residues. The CDR3, as DNA: TGTGCCAGCGAACAGGGACAGGGAAGCAATCAGCCCCAGCATTTT. This gives the protein CASEQGQGSNQPQHF.